One and the same sample provided the 4 T cell receptor beta chains below, sequenced in a study of cytomegalovirus exposure and HLA in healthy donors. PCR involved 60 Vbeta and 13 Jbeta primers. Assay: immunoSEQ multiplex PCR; the TCRdb copy retains only in-frame clones and omits some. The table shows under 200,000 clones, with roughly 13% occurring only once. The specimen sequenced was PBMCs. The receptor set was obtained from a man aged 45 to 65 in good health and CMV-seropositive.

This clone was counted a few times. J is TRBJ2-7 and V is TRBV4-1; no reliable D call. This CDR3 is 13 amino acids long. Germline lookup yields CDR1 MGHRA and CDR2 YSYEKL. Trimming left V 0 bases short and J 4 bases short, with 7 bases between. CDR3 amino acids: CASSQDRGYEQYV. As DNA, the CDR3 is TGCGCCAGCAGCCAAGATCGCGGATACGAGCAGTACGTC.

The genes are TRBV11-2 and TRBJ1-2; D is unresolved. Germline V CDR1 and CDR2: SGHAT, FQNNGV. The CDR3 loop spans 12 amino acids. Trimming took 5 bases from V and 8 from J, leaving 12 bases between them. In DNA, the CDR3 is TGTGCCAGCAGCCTCAACACCCTCGGCTACACCTTC. The encoded protein is CASSLNTLGYTF.

In regard to this clone: In the same sample, other DNA sequences code for this CDR3. This chain joins TRBV11-2 and TRBJ1-2; 9 nucleotides line up with TRBD1. The ends lost 1 base at V and 0 bases at J; junction bases unmatched: 0. CDR3 length equals 15 residues. Germline V gene data show CDR1 as SGHAT and CDR2 as FQNNGV. In DNA, the CDR3 is TGTGCCAGCAGCTTAGGACAGGGGGCTAACTATGGCTACACCTTC. Its protein product is CASSLGQGANYGYTF.

The V gene is TRBV7-9, the J gene TRBJ2-3; D possibly corresponds to TRBD1 (5 bases). This CDR3 region has 17 residues. In germline, CDR1 is SEHNR, CDR2 FQNEAQ (reference sequence). V shed 1 base and J shed 3 bases, with 17 bases lying between them. The CDR3 coding sequence is TGTGCCAGCAGCTTAGTAATAGGGGCCCTTTTGACAGATACGCAGTATTTT. Encoded protein: CASSLVIGALLTDTQYF.